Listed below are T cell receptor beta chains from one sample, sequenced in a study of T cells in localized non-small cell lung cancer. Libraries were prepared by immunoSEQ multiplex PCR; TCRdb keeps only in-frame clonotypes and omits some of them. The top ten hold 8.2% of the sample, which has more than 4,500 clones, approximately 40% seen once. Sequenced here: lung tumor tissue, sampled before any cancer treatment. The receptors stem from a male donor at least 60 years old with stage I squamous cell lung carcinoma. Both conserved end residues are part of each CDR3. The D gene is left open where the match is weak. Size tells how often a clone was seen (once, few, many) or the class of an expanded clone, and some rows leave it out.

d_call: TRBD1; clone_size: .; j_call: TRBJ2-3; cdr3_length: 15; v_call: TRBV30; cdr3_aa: CAWVGQGKNTDTQYF; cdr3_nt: TGTGCCTGGGTGGGACAGGGGAAGAACACAGATACGCAGTATTTT
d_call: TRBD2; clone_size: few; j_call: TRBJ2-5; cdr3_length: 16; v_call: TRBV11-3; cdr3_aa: CASSLTSGGIQETQYF; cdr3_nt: TGTGCCAGCAGCCTGACTAGCGGGGGGATTCAAGAGACCCAGTACTTC
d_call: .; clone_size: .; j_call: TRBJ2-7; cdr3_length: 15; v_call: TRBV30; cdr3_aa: CAWSTALGGPYEQYF; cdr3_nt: TGTGCCTGGAGTACAGCCCTGGGAGGACCCTACGAGCAGTACTTC
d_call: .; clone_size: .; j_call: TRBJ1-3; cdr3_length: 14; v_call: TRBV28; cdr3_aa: CASSFDGPGDTIYF; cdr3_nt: TGTGCCAGCAGTTTCGACGGGCCCGGGGACACCATATATTTT
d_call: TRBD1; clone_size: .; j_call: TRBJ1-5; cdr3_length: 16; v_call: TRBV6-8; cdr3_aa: CASRGGDRGNNQPQHF; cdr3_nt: TGTGCCAGCAGGGGCGGGGACAGGGGGAACAATCAGCCCCAGCATTTT
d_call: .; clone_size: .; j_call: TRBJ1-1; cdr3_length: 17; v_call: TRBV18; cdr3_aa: CASSPPGGQRGNTEAFF; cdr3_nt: TGTGCCAGCTCACCACCGGGTGGGCAGCGAGGAAACACTGAAGCTTTCTTT
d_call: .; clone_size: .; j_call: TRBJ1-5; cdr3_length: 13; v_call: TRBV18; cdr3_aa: CASSPHREQPQHF; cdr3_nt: TGTGCCAGCTCACCACATAGAGAGCAGCCCCAGCATTTT
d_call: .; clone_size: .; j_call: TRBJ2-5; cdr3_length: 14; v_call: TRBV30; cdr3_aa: CAWSVSEAQETQYF; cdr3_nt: TGTGCCTGGAGTGTGTCGGAAGCCCAAGAGACCCAGTACTTC
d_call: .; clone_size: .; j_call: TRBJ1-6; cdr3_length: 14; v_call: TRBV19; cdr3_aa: CASSIRGGISPLHF; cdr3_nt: TGTGCCAGTAGTATAAGAGGGGGTATTTCACCCCTCCACTTT
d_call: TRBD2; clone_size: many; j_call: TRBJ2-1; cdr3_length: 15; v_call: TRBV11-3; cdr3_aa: CASSLGAGGMNEQFF; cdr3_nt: TGTGCCAGCAGCTTAGGAGCGGGGGGGATGAATGAGCAGTTCTTC